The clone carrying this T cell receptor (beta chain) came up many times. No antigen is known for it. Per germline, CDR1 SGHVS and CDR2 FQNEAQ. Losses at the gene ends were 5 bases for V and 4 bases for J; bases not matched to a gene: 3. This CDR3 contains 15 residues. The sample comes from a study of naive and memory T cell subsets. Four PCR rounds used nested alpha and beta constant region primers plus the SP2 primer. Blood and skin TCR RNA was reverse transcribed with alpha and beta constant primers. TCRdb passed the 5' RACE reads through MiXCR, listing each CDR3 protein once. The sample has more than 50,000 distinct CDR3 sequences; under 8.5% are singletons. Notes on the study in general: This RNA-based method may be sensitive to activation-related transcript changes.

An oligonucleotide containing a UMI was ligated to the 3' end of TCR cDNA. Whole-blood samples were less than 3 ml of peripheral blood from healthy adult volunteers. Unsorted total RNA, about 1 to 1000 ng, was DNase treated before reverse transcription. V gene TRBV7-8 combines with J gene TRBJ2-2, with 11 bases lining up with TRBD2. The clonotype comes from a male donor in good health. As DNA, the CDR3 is TGTGCCAGCAGCCCTCTAGCGGGAGGCACCGGGGAGCTGTTTTTT. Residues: CASSPLAGGTGELFF. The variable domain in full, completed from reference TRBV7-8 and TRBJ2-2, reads GAGVSQSPRYKVAKRGQDVALRCDPISGHVSLFWYQQALGQGPEFLTYFQNEAQLDKSGLPSDRFFAERPEGSVSTLKIQRTQQEDSAVYLCASSPLAGGTGELFFGEGSRLTVL.